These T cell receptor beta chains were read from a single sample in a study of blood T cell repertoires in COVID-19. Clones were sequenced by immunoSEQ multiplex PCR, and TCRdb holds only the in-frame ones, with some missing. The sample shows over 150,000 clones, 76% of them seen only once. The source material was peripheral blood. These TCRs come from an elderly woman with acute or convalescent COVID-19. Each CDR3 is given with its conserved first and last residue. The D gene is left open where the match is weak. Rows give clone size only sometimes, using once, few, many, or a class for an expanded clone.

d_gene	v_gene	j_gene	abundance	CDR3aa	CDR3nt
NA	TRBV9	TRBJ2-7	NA	CASSVALLSYEQYF	TGTGCCAGCAGCGTAGCGCTACTCTCCTACGAGCAGTACTTC
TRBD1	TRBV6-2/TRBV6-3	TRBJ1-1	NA	CASSYRSGGEAFF	TGTGCCAGCAGTTACCGCTCAGGGGGAGAAGCTTTCTTT
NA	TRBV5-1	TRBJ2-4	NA	CASSLGGAKNIQYF	TGCGCCAGCAGCTTGGGAGGGGCCAAAAACATTCAGTACTTC
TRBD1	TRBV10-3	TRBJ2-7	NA	CAISADGTVSYEQYF	TGTGCCATCAGCGCAGACGGGACAGTTTCCTACGAGCAGTACTTC
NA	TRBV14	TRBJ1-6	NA	CASSQAGSGNSPLHF	TGTGCCAGCAGCCAAGCCGGGTCGGGTAATTCACCCCTCCACTTT
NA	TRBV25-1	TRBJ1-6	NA	CASSELGSGNSPLHF	TGTGCCAGCAGTGAATTGGGCAGTGGGAATTCACCCCTCCACTTT
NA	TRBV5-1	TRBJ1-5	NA	CASSLGQGSGNQPQHF	TGCGCCAGCAGCTTGGGCCAGGGTTCGGGCAATCAGCCCCAGCATTTT
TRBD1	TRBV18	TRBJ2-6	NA	CASSPPETGSSGANVLTF	TGTGCCAGCTCACCACCGGAGACAGGGAGCTCTGGGGCCAACGTCCTGACTTTC
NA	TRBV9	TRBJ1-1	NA	CASSADSNTEAFF	TGTGCCAGCAGCGCAGATAGCAACACTGAAGCTTTCTTT
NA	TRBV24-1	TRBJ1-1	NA	CATKGGGRNCRTEAFF	TGTGCCACCAAGGGGGGGGGCAGGAACTGCCGCACTGAAGCTTTCTTT
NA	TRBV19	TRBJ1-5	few	CASNTAGINQPQHF	TGTGCCAGTAATACGGCAGGCATCAATCAGCCCCAGCATTTT
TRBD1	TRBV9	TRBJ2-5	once	CASSVQQGAGETQYF	TGTGCCAGCAGCGTTCAACAGGGGGCTGGAGAGACCCAGTACTTC
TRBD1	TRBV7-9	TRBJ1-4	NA	CASSDRAANEKLFF	TGTGCCAGCAGCGACAGGGCGGCTAATGAAAAACTGTTTTTT
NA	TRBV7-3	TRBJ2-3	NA	CASSSGLVPDTQYF	TGTGCCAGCAGCTCGGGACTTGTCCCCGATACGCAGTATTTT
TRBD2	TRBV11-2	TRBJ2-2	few	CASSPTSARGTGELFF	TGTGCCAGCAGCCCCACTAGCGCCCGTGGCACCGGGGAGCTGTTTTTT
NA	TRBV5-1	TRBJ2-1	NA	CASSLDREQFF	TGCGCCAGCAGCTTGGATCGAGAACAGTTCTTC
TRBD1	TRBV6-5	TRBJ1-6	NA	CASKGQGASPLHF	TGTGCCAGCAAAGGACAGGGGGCATCACCCCTCCACTTT
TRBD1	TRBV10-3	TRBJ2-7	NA	CAIRDGTGFHEQYF	TGTGCCATCAGAGACGGGACAGGGTTTCACGAGCAGTACTTC
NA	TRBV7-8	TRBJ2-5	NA	CASSLVLIGSQETQYF	TGTGCCAGCAGCTTAGTTTTAATTGGCAGCCAAGAGACCCAGTACTTC
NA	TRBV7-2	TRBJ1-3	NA	CASSLAGGYGNTIYF	TGTGCCAGCAGCTTAGCGGGCGGGTATGGAAACACCATATATTTT
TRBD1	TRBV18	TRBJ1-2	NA	CASSQNFRDRGSHYGYTF	TGTGCCAGCTCCCAAAATTTCCGGGACAGGGGATCTCACTATGGCTACACCTTC
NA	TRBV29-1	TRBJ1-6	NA	CSVEAHNSPLHF	TGCAGCGTTGAGGCCCATAATTCACCCCTCCACTTT
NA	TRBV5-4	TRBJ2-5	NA	CASSDMEETQYF	TGTGCCAGCAGCGATATGGAGGAGACCCAGTACTTC
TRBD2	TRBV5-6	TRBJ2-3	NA	CASSLGLAGLTDTQYF	TGTGCCAGCAGCTTGGGGCTAGCGGGGCTCACAGATACGCAGTATTTT
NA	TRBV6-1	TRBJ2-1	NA	CASSDTAVYNEQFF	TGTGCCAGCAGTGACACAGCCGTCTACAATGAGCAGTTCTTC
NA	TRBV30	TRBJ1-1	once	CAWSVLRTGVGGNTEAFF	TGTGCCTGGAGTGTGCTCCGAACGGGGGTGGGTGGAAACACTGAAGCTTTCTTT
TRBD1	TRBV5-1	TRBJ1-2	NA	CASSLDRGRFGYGYTF	TGCGCCAGCAGCTTGGACAGGGGGCGCTTTGGCTATGGCTACACCTTC
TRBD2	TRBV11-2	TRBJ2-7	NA	CASSTLAGGAYEQYF	TGTGCCAGCAGCACCCTAGCGGGAGGAGCCTACGAGCAGTACTTC
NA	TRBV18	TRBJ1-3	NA	CASSPLSQASSGNTIYF	TGTGCCAGCTCACCCCTATCCCAAGCAAGCTCTGGAAACACCATATATTTT
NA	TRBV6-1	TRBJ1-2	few	CASSERLYETGRYGYTF	TGTGCCAGCAGTGAACGTTTATATGAAACAGGGCGATATGGCTACACCTTC
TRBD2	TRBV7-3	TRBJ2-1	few	CASSSHLAGVGEQFF	TGTGCCAGCAGCTCCCATCTAGCGGGAGTGGGTGAGCAGTTCTTC
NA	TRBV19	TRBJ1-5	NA	CASSIRGDYNQPQHF	TGTGCCAGTAGTATTCGAGGAGATTACAATCAGCCCCAGCATTTT
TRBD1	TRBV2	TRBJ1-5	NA	CASSNDRVNQPQHF	TGTGCCAGCAGTAATGACAGGGTCAATCAGCCCCAGCATTTT
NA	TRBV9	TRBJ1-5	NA	CASSVAPGVGQPQHF	TGTGCCAGCAGCGTAGCCCCGGGGGTGGGGCAGCCCCAGCATTTT
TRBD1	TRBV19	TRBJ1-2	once	CASKGQVLDGYTF	TGTGCCAGTAAAGGACAGGTTCTTGATGGCTACACCTTC
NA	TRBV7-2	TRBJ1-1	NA	CASSLSGNTEAFF	TGTGCCAGCAGCTTATCGGGGAACACTGAAGCTTTCTTT
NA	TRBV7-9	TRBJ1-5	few	CASSLGQGSGQPQHF	TGTGCCAGCAGCTTAGGCCAGGGGAGCGGACAGCCCCAGCATTTT
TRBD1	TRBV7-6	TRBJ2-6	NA	CASSATGGLAGANVLTF	TGTGCCAGCAGCGCGACAGGGGGCTTGGCTGGGGCCAACGTCCTGACTTTC
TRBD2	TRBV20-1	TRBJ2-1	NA	CSASRLAGGYAEQFF	TGCAGTGCTAGTCGCCTAGCGGGAGGGTATGCTGAGCAGTTCTTC
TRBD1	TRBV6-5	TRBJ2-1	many	CASPAGTGGNEQFF	TGTGCCAGCCCGGCCGGGACAGGGGGCAATGAGCAGTTCTTC
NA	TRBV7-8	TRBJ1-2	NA	CASSVQGSDGYTF	TGTGCCAGCAGCGTGCAGGGGAGCGATGGCTACACCTTC
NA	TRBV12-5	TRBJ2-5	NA	CASGPGSLGETQYF	TGTGCTAGTGGGCCCGGGTCCCTCGGAGAGACCCAGTACTTC
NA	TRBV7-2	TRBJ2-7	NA	CASSLDPGNEQYF	TGTGCCAGCAGCTTAGACCCAGGGAACGAGCAGTACTTC
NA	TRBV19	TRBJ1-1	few	CASSIDLNGGASAFF	TGTGCCAGTAGTATAGATCTTAACGGGGGTGCGTCGGCTTTCTTT
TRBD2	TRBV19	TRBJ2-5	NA	CASSPSGRGQETQYF	TGTGCCAGTAGTCCTAGCGGGAGGGGACAAGAGACCCAGTACTTC
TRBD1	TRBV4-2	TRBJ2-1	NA	CASSPQGARNEQFF	TGTGCCAGCAGCCCGCAGGGGGCGCGGAATGAGCAGTTCTTC
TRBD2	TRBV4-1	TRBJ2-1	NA	CASSQDGLAGEQFF	TGCGCCAGCAGCCAAGATGGGCTAGCGGGAGAGCAGTTCTTC
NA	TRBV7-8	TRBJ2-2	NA	CASSLEGFTGNTGELFF	TGTGCCAGCAGCTTAGAGGGATTCACAGGGAACACCGGGGAGCTGTTTTTT
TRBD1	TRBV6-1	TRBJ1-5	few	CASSEHRTGLYSNQPQHF	TGTGCCAGCAGTGAGCACCGGACAGGGCTTTATAGCAATCAGCCCCAGCATTTT
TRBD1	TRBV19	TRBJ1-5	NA	CASTPGTGGFQPQHF	TGTGCCAGTACCCCCGGGACAGGGGGCTTTCAGCCCCAGCATTTT
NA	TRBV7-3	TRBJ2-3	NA	CASSLTPGNTQYF	TGTGCCAGCAGCTTAACCCCAGGGAATACGCAGTATTTT
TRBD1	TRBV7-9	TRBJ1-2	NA	CASSPGTGDLYGYTF	TGTGCCAGCAGCCCTGGGACAGGAGACTTATATGGCTACACCTTC
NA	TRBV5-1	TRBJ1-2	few	CASSFSQVNYGYTF	TGCGCCAGCAGCTTTTCGCAGGTGAACTATGGCTACACCTTC
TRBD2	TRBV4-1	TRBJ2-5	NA	CASSQEGLAGETQYF	TGCGCCAGCAGCCAGGAAGGACTAGCGGGAGAGACCCAGTACTTC
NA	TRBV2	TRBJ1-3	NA	CASSVKSSGNTIYF	TGTGCCAGCAGTGTTAAGAGCTCTGGAAACACCATATATTTT
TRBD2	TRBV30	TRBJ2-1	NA	CAWSTSGGPYNEQFF	TGTGCCTGGAGTACTAGCGGGGGTCCCTACAATGAGCAGTTCTTC